The TCR beta chain under discussion was sequenced for a study of PD-1 blockade in classical Hodgkin lymphoma. Turning to the study itself: Patients were infused with nivolumab 3 mg/kg every 2 weeks.

With no exception, relapse followed autologous stem cell transplantation in all patients, and brentuximab vedotin exposure varied. Magnetic negative selection served to purify CD4+ T cells out of PBMCs that had been thawed. A word on this clone: Its antigen is still unknown.

Study observations and caveats: It was among complete responders that baseline diversity resembled that of newly diagnosed patients. Relative to healthy donors, newly diagnosed patients reportedly had lower baseline TCR diversity, which was reported as lower still in relapsed/refractory patients. CD4+ TCR diversity climbed significantly by C4D1, unlike CD8+ TCR diversity.

CDR3 length: 13 residues. CDR1 SGHRS and CDR2 YFSETQ come from the germline V gene. The V end lost 0 bases, the J end lost 7 bases, and 9 bases lay between the germline ends. Sequencing was performed with immunoSEQ multiplex PCR; in TCRdb, only in-frame clones are kept and a portion is missing. The sample contains 30,000 to 35,000 clones, around 90% of which appear only once. This chain links TRBV5-1 with TRBJ2-3; D gene uncertain. The clonotype was recovered from a human donor with classical Hodgkin lymphoma. The sample consisted of CD4+ T cells from blood, taken at baseline. This CDR3 is CASSLARLYTQYF. CDR3 bases: TGCGCCAGCAGCTTGGCCCGACTTTATACGCAGTATTTT.